This TCR beta chain was sequenced in a study of blood T cell repertoires in COVID-19. Study as a whole: Researchers got acute and convalescent COVID-19 samples from the United States, Italy and Spain. T cells, B-cell-depleted T cells, or PBMCs provided the cDNA or gDNA that served as material.

During active infection, Seattle patients enrolled and were then monitored through disease. This clone has just one count. Authors' data handling: Reference gene primers were amplified, and this amplification served to estimate nucleated cell counts. TCRdb keeps only in-frame clones here, not all; method: immunoSEQ multiplex PCR. V and J calls and clone size come straight from that table; D and trimming were deduced from the DNA. Of fewer than 350,000 clones in the sample, roughly nine tenths were seen once. Germline-derived CDR1 and CDR2 are MGHRA and YSYEKL. The CDR3 is 14 residues long. The V and J ends lost 0 bases and 3 bases respectively, with 9 bases between them.

Sequencing was performed on peripheral blood. This sequence joins TRBV4-1 and TRBJ2-7; no reliable D call. This receptor was taken from a young woman with COVID-19, enrolled during active disease. In DNA, the CDR3 is TGCGCCAGCAGCCAAGATTTACTGGTCTACGAGCAGTACTTC. This codes for CASSQDLLVYEQYF.